This T cell receptor beta chain was observed in a study of shared clonotypes between healthy human individuals. This table comes from immunoSEQ multiplex PCR, and its TCRdb copy is limited to in-frame clones, with some not included. The sample consists of fewer than 1 million clones, about 96% of them appearing once. Positively selected for CCR7, the CD45RO-negative cells used as naive CD8 cells excluded terminally differentiated effector memory CD45RA+ cells. The CDR3 consists of 15 residues. Looked up from germline, CDR1 is MNHEY and CDR2 is SMNVEV (reference sequence). Trimming removed 8 bases from V and 2 bases from J, with 16 bases in between.

The gene calls are TRBV27 and TRBJ1-5, with D possibly being TRBD1 (5 bases). This TCR was sampled from a man aged 25-45 years in good health. The sequencing sample was made of naive CD8+ T cells sorted from blood. The CDR3 loop is CASAGVSGGNQPQHF. The CDR3 DNA follows: TGTGCCAGCGCGGGGGTCAGTGGCGGCAATCAGCCCCAGCATTTT.